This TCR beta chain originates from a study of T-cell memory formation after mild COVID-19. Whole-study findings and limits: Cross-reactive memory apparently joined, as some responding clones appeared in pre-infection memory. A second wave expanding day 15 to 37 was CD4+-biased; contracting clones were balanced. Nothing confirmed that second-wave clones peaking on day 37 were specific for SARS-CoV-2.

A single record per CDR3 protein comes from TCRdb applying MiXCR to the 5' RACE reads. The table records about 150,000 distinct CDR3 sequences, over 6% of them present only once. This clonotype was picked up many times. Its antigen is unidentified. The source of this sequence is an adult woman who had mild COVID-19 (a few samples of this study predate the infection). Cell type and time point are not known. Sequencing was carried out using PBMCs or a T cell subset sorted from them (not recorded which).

This CDR3 reads CSILTGGGTDTQYF. In nucleotides, the CDR3 is TGCAGCATCCTAACAGGGGGCGGCACAGATACGCAGTATTTT. The chain is built from TRBV29-1 and TRBJ2-3, with 9 bases fitting TRBD1. The CDR3 totals 14 residues. Germline CDR1 reads SQVTM; CDR2 reads ANQGSEA. Unmatched junction bases numbered 7, after V lost 8 bases and J lost 1 base.